These 17 T cell receptor beta chains came from one sample sequenced in a study of T cell responses to AZD1222 COVID-19 vaccine. Profiled with immunoSEQ multiplex PCR; TCRdb holds only in-frame clones, not every one. The sample consists of about 130,000 clones, under 90% of them appearing once. The sequences come from peripheral blood, collected on day 0 of AZD1222 vaccination. The receptors were gathered from an adult in good health.

The chain joins TRBV6-2 or TRBV6-3 to TRBJ1-5; 7 nucleotides agree with TRBD1. The CDR3 is 14 amino acids. CDR1 is MNHEY and CDR2 is SVGEGT in the germline V gene. V dropped 4 bases and J dropped 7; count of bases not matched to a gene: 7. The CDR3 DNA is TGTGCCAGCAGTTTTCCCGGGACAGTACAGCCCCAGCATTTT. Amino acid sequence: CASSFPGTVQPQHF.

This chain uses TRBV10-1 with TRBJ2-3; D gene uncertain. CDR1 is WNHNN and CDR2 is SYGVQD in the germline V gene (reference sequence). The CDR3 is 13 residues long. The V and J ends lost 3 bases and 6 bases respectively, with 10 bases between them. CDR3 region: CASSDEGPDTQYF. The CDR3 region has the DNA TGCGCCAGCAGTGACGAAGGCCCCGATACGCAGTATTTT.

Concerning this clone: The same CDR3 is also encoded by other DNA sequences in this sample. The V gene is TRBV30, the J gene TRBJ2-7, with D perhaps TRBD1 (5 bases). CDR1 and CDR2 (germline): GTSNPN, SVGIG (reference sequence). Between the trimmed V and J ends, which lost 3 bases and 3 bases, there was a span of 9 bases. The CDR3 has 12 residues. The CDR3 loop is CAWSVQGYEQYF. DNA for the CDR3: TGTGCCTGGAGCGTCCAGGGCTACGAGCAGTACTTC. Full variable domain (missing parts from reference TRBV30 and TRBJ2-7): SQTIHQWPATLVQPVGSPLSLECTVEGTSNPNLYWYRQAAGRGLQLLFYSVGIGQISSEVPQNLSASRPQDRQFILSSKKLLLSDSGFYLCAWSVQGYEQYFGPGTRLTVT.

The genes are TRBV28 and TRBJ2-7; no firm D call. The CDR3 has 15 amino acids. V lost 6 bases and J lost 1, with 16 bases in between. The germline V gene has CDR1 MDHEN and CDR2 SYDVKM. CDR3 coding DNA: TGTGCCAGCAGCCCAGCTTACACAGAGTCCTACGAGCAGTACTTC. This translates into CASSPAYTESYEQYF.

The chain is built from TRBV7-3 and TRBJ2-1; D might be TRBD2 (5 bases). In germline, CDR1 is SGHTA, CDR2 FQGTGA. The CDR3 sequence is 13 residues long. With 5 bases removed from V and 9 bases from J, the gap between germline ends came to 14 bases. In DNA, the CDR3 is TGTGCCAGCAGCCCCTCGTATGGGAGTGAGCAGTTCTTC. Translated: CASSPSYGSEQFF.

This chain connects TRBV5-4 to TRBJ2-5, with D unresolved. The V end lost 4 bases, the J end lost 5 bases, and 9 bases lay between the germline ends. The CDR3 length is 12 residues. Looked up from germline, CDR1 is SGHNT and CDR2 is YYREEE (reference sequence). Here the CDR3 reads CASSTGLETQYF. DNA of the CDR3: TGTGCCAGCAGCACGGGTTTGGAGACCCAGTACTTC.

This chain joins TRBV6-6 and TRBJ1-1; D is unresolved. CDR3 length equals 14 residues. The germline CDR1 and CDR2 sequences are MNHNY and SVGAGI (reference sequence). Trimming pared 2 bases from V and 5 bases from J, leaving 12 bases between. CDR3 nucleotides: TGTGCCAGCAGTTACGGCATTAGGGTTACTGAAGCTTTCTTT. Encoded protein: CASSYGIRVTEAFF.

This sequence joins TRBV5-1 and TRBJ2-2; D unresolved. V lost 4 bases to trimming and J lost 0 bases, with 10 bases between them. The CDR3 is made up of 15 amino acids. Looked up from germline, CDR1 is SGHRS and CDR2 is YFSETQ. The CDR3 sequence is CASSPPLANTGELFF. The CDR3 nucleotides read TGCGCCAGCAGCCCCCCCCTAGCGAACACCGGGGAGCTGTTTTTT.

This clone was seen a few times. V and J are TRBV6-5 and TRBJ2-7; 12 bases are a match to TRBD1. The CDR3 runs 15 residues. Trimming at V came to 6 bases and at J to 5 bases, leaving 8 bases not matched to a gene. Germline loops: CDR1 MNHEY, CDR2 SVGAGI. The DNA of the CDR3 is TGTGCCAGCAGGGGACAGGGGGCTGTCGGGAACGAGCAGTACTTC. It translates to CASRGQGAVGNEQYF.

The gene calls are TRBV19 and TRBJ2-2; weak D call: TRBD2 (5 bases). CDR1 is LNHDA and CDR2 is SQIVND in the germline V gene (reference sequence). The CDR3 covers 14 residues. V was clipped by 1 base and J by 5 bases, with 8 bases between them. The chain's CDR3 is CASSIGRGTGELFF. Here the CDR3 DNA reads TGTGCCAGTAGTATAGGGAGAGGGACCGGGGAGCTGTTTTTT. Full variable domain (missing parts from reference TRBV19 and TRBJ2-2): DGGITQSPKYLFRKEGQNVTLSCEQNLNHDAMYWYRQDPGQGLRLIYYSQIVNDFQKGDIAEGYSVSREKKESFPLTVTSAQKNPTAFYLCASSIGRGTGELFFGEGSRLTVL.

V and J are TRBV6-2 or TRBV6-3 and TRBJ1-2; D is unclear. Germline values: CDR1 MNHEY, CDR2 SVGEGT. Trimming cost V 2 bases and J 8 bases, with 15 bases left between them. CDR3 size: 14 residues. For the CDR3, the DNA is TGTGCCAGCAGTTACACCGGGATTTTCGGGGGCTACACCTTC. This encodes CASSYTGIFGGYTF.

The chain uses TRBV5-6 and TRBJ2-5; D not certain. V gave up 2 bases and J gave up 2 bases, with 13 bases separating them. In germline, CDR1 is SGHDT, CDR2 YYEEEE. CDR3 size: 15 residues. The CDR3 spells CASSLVAQSQETQYF. In nucleotides, the CDR3 is TGTGCCAGCAGCTTAGTAGCCCAATCTCAAGAGACCCAGTACTTC.

V and J are TRBV6-6 and TRBJ1-2, with 7 bases that match TRBD1. There are 15 residues in the CDR3. The junction had 10 bases not matched to a gene; V was cut back by 5 bases and J by 4 bases. Germline V gene data show CDR1 as MNHNY and CDR2 as SVGAGI (reference sequence). CDR3: CASSAPGQRSYGYTF. CDR3 DNA: TGTGCCAGCAGTGCCCCGGGACAGCGATCCTATGGCTACACCTTC.

The chain is built from TRBV7-2 and TRBJ2-5, with a weak D call TRBD1 (5 bases). The CDR3 sequence is 14 residues long. CDR1 SGHTA and CDR2 FQGNSA come from the germline V gene. Between the trimmed V and J ends, which lost 4 bases and 2 bases, there was a span of 11 bases. In DNA form, the CDR3 reads TGTGCCAGCAGCTCTTCAGGGTTACAAGAGACCCAGTACTTC. Translating it yields CASSSSGLQETQYF. The full variable domain, rest sourced from reference TRBV7-2 and TRBJ2-5, is GAGVSQSPSNKVTEKGKDVELRCDPISGHTALYWYRQSLGQGLEFLIYFQGNSAPDKSGLPSDRFSAERTGGSVSTLTIQRTQQEDSAVYLCASSSSGLQETQYFGPGTRLLVL.

The V and J genes are TRBV9 and TRBJ1-6; TRBD1 matches at 9 bases. CDR1 is SGDLS and CDR2 is YYNGEE in the germline V gene. Trimming cost V 0 bases and J 10 bases; bases outside gene matches: 5. The CDR3 length is 15 residues. For the CDR3, the DNA is TGTGCCAGCAGCGTAGAGGGACAGGGTTGGTCACCCCTCCACTTT. It specifies CASSVEGQGWSPLHF.

In nucleotides, the CDR3 is TGTGCCAGCAGCGTACAGGGAACTAATGAAAAACTGTTTTTT. Protein product: CASSVQGTNEKLFF. V usage is TRBV9 and J usage is TRBJ1-4; D perhaps matches TRBD1 (5 bases). The CDR3 consists of 14 residues. Germline loops: CDR1 SGDLS, CDR2 YYNGEE. The V and J ends lost 1 base and 1 base respectively, with 5 bases between them.

This chain connects TRBV5-3 to TRBJ1-2; the D is unclear. TRBV5-3 belongs to the ORF category, with a function that is uncertain. V was cut by 3 bases and J by 4 bases, with 4 bases left in between. The CDR3 has 11 amino acids. The CDR3 coding sequence is TGTGCCAGAAGCTGTGGCTATGGCTACACCTTC. Protein product: CARSCGYGYTF.